These 27 T cell receptor beta chains originate from one sample sequenced in a study of T cells in Graves' hyperthyroidism and ophthalmopathy. RNA transcripts yielded amplified TCR beta CDR3 regions. The HTBI set primed first-round TCR CDR3 RT-PCR. TCRdb reprocessed the multiplex PCR reads via MiXCR and lists one record per CDR3 protein. The sample holds 470,000 or so distinct CDR3 sequences, about 20% seen once. The sequenced sample was blood. Source of these receptors: a man younger than 35 with Graves' hyperthyroidism.

This clonotype was seen a few times. This may come from a read error, since a much larger clone is one base off. The chain recombines TRBV6-5 with TRBJ1-2; D remains unclear. This CDR3 contains 13 residues. Germline assignment: CDR1 MNHEY and CDR2 SVGAGI. The DNA of the CDR3 is TGTGCCGGCAGTTACGATCAGAACTATGGCTACACCTTC. Residues: CAGSYDQNYGYTF.

This clonotype has more than one count but fewer than ten. The chain uses TRBV2 and TRBJ2-7; D ambiguous. The CDR3 runs 13 residues. Per germline, CDR1 SNHLY and CDR2 FYNNEI. V was shortened by 2 bases and J by 6 bases, with 11 bases between the two germline ends. Here the CDR3 DNA reads TGTGCCAGCAGTGAATACCCAAGGGTCGAGCAGTACTTC. Amino acid sequence: CASSEYPRVEQYF.

DNA for the CDR3: TGCAGTGCTAGCTCCCGGGACAGGGGGACCCAAGAGACCCAGTACTTC. Translation gives CSASSRDRGTQETQYF. V usage is TRBV20-1 and J usage is TRBJ2-5; 11 bases match TRBD1. Losses at the gene ends were 3 bases for V and 1 base for J; bases not matched to a gene: 7. Germline assignment: CDR1 DFQATT and CDR2 SNEGSKA (reference sequence). The CDR3 spans 16 residues.

This clonotype has only a few counts. The chain carries TRBV30 and TRBJ1-2; D not resolved. The CDR3 length is 11 residues. The ends were cut back, 3 bases at V and 7 bases at J, with 9 bases in the middle. Germline V gene data show CDR1 as GTSNPN and CDR2 as SVGIG (reference sequence). This chain's CDR3 is CAWRMRTGYTF. The CDR3 coding sequence is TGTGCCTGGAGGATGAGGACTGGCTACACCTTC.

This chain connects TRBV6-5 to TRBJ1-1; D unresolved. Trimming removed 5 bases at V and 0 bases at J, with 10 bases between. This CDR3 spans 14 amino acids. Germline CDR1 and CDR2: MNHEY and SVGAGI. As DNA, the CDR3 is TGTGCCAGCAGTGCCTCGGGTATGAACACTGAAGCTTTCTTT. It codes for CASSASGMNTEAFF.

This clonotype was counted many times. The chain combines TRBV7-6 with TRBJ2-7; D is unclear. Germline CDR1 SGHVS, CDR2 FNYEAQ. The CDR3 loop spans 17 amino acids. V was pared by 1 base and J by 0 bases, with 16 bases between. This CDR3 is CASSLGWRPPLSYEQYF. The CDR3 bases are TGTGCCAGCAGCTTAGGGTGGAGACCGCCCCTCTCCTACGAGCAGTACTTC.

This clonotype appeared many times. This chain joins TRBV11-2 and TRBJ2-5; D gene ambiguous. Germline lookup yields CDR1 SGHAT and CDR2 FQNNGV. Trimming left V 1 base short and J 5 bases short, with 11 bases between. The CDR3 has 14 residues. CDR3 loop: CASSLAPLGETQYF. For the CDR3, the DNA is TGTGCCAGCAGCTTAGCCCCACTGGGTGAGACCCAGTACTTC.

Turning to this clonotype: A read error is possible here, since a much larger clone lies one base away. The CDR3 does not end in the conserved phenylalanine or tryptophan, so this is likely a read error. V and J are TRBV20-1 and TRBJ1-5; D is unresolved. Germline lookup yields CDR1 DFQATT and CDR2 SNEGSKA (reference sequence). The CDR3 sequence is 15 residues long. Trimming removed 3 bases from V and 6 bases from J, with 18 bases in between. In DNA form, the CDR3 reads TGCAGTGCTAGCGACTTGGGATACAGAGGTCAGCCCCAGCATTCT. Protein: CSASDLGYRGQPQHS.

V usage is TRBV20-1 and J usage is TRBJ1-1; D remains unclear. The CDR3 has 13 amino acids. The germline V gene encodes CDR1 DFQATT and CDR2 SNEGSKA (reference sequence). V was pared by 5 bases and J by 5 bases, with 15 bases between. The CDR3 protein is CSAQPPSGTEAFF. The DNA for the CDR3 is TGCAGTGCTCAACCACCATCTGGGACTGAAGCTTTCTTT.

This clonotype was picked up many times. The chain employs TRBV2 and TRBJ2-7; 7 bases map to TRBD2. Looked up from germline, CDR1 is SNHLY and CDR2 is FYNNEI. The CDR3 consists of 14 residues. V gave up 4 bases and J gave up 4 bases; unmatched junction bases: 7. CDR3 residues: CASSGLSGPYEQYF. CDR3 nucleotides: TGTGCCAGCAGTGGCCTTAGCGGGCCTTACGAGCAGTACTTC.

V is TRBV19 and J is TRBJ1-5; 7 bases are shared with TRBD1. The CDR3 is 15 amino acids. CDR1 and CDR2 from the germline V gene are LNHDA and SQIVND (reference sequence). Losses at the gene ends were 1 base for V and 2 bases for J; bases not matched to a gene: 2. The CDR3 DNA follows: TGTGCCAGTAGTATAGGCGACAGGGGCAATCAGCCCCAGCATTTT. The encoded protein is CASSIGDRGNQPQHF.

This clonotype occurred a few times. The chain links TRBV3-1 to TRBJ2-7, with a possible D match to TRBD2 (5 bases). The CDR3 covers 15 residues. The germline CDR1 and CDR2 sequences are LGHDT and YNNKEL (reference sequence). V lost 1 base and J lost 3, with 13 bases in between. This CDR3 is CASSQGRGLIYEQYF. The CDR3 DNA reads TGTGCCAGCAGCCAAGGTCGGGGTCTCATCTACGAGCAGTACTTC.

This clonotype came up many times. V usage is TRBV10-1 and J usage is TRBJ1-1; D gene uncertain. This CDR3 is 12 amino acids long. The V end lost 8 bases, the J end lost 2 bases, and 9 bases lay between the germline ends. Germline values: CDR1 WNHNN, CDR2 SYGVQD (reference sequence). The CDR3 loop is CASRRLNTEAFF. CDR3 nucleotides: TGCGCCAGCCGCCGTCTCAACACTGAAGCTTTCTTT.

This clonotype turned up a few times. The chain is built from TRBV7-2 and TRBJ2-5, with 7 bases lining up with TRBD2. Looked up from germline, CDR1 is SGHTA and CDR2 is FQGNSA. V lost 5 bases, J lost 2 bases, and 8 bases stayed unmatched. The CDR3 runs to 15 residues. The CDR3 DNA follows: TGTGCCAGCAGCCCTACCCCTAGCGGACAAGAGACCCAGTACTTC. It is translated as CASSPTPSGQETQYF. Filled out from reference TRBV7-2 and TRBJ2-5, the complete variable domain reads GAGVSQSPSNKVTEKGKDVELRCDPISGHTALYWYRQSLGQGLEFLIYFQGNSAPDKSGLPSDRFSAERTGGSVSTLTIQRTQQEDSAVYLCASSPTPSGQETQYFGPGTRLLVL.

This clonotype came up many times. This chain uses TRBV29-1 with TRBJ2-7; 8 bases agree with TRBD1. In germline, CDR1 is SQVTM, CDR2 ANQGSEA. Germline trimming cut 6 bases from V and 7 bases from J; bases unmatched to any gene: 11. The CDR3 loop spans 13 amino acids. The CDR3 protein is CSVGAQGAWEQYF. In DNA, the CDR3 is TGCAGCGTGGGCGCCCAGGGGGCTTGGGAGCAGTACTTC.

This clonotype was found many times. This sequence joins TRBV28 and TRBJ1-2; perhaps TRBD1 as D (5 bases). Trimming shortened V by 1 base and J by 7 bases, and 7 bases separated the two germline ends. In germline, CDR1 is MDHEN, CDR2 SYDVKM. The CDR3 runs 12 residues. This CDR3 is CASSLYDSGYTF. For the CDR3, the DNA is TGTGCCAGCAGTTTATATGACAGTGGCTACACCTTC.

This clonotype has ten or more counts. The CDR3 sequence: CASSHFPTGSETQYF. The CDR3 nucleotides are TGTGCCAGCAGCCACTTCCCGACAGGCTCGGAGACCCAGTACTTC. V usage is TRBV14 and J usage is TRBJ2-5, with D maybe TRBD1 (6 bases). Germline lookup yields CDR1 SGHDN and CDR2 FVKESK. Trimming removed 3 bases from V and 5 bases from J, with 16 bases in between. CDR3 length: 15 amino acids.

Many counts were recorded for this clonotype. V usage is TRBV11-1 and J usage is TRBJ2-5; 10 bases line up with TRBD1. The CDR3 contains 18 residues. Germline-derived CDR1 and CDR2 are SGHAT and FQDESV (reference sequence). Trimming cost V 4 bases and J 5 bases; bases outside gene matches: 16. In DNA form, the CDR3 reads TGTGCCAGCAGCTCAAAGCCCCATGGAGACAGGGGGCTGGAGACCCAGTACTTC. This translates into CASSSKPHGDRGLETQYF.

This clonotype was detected ten times or more. This rearrangement joins TRBV11-2 to TRBJ1-1; D not certain. Germline CDR1 SGHAT, CDR2 FQNNGV. Trimming shortened V by 3 bases and J by 0 bases, and 17 bases separated the two germline ends. The CDR3 covers 17 residues. The CDR3 protein is CASSFPLVDTMNTEAFF. DNA of the CDR3: TGTGCCAGCAGCTTCCCCCTGGTCGACACCATGAACACTGAAGCTTTCTTT.

This clonotype was counted many times. The chain carries TRBV28 and TRBJ1-1; D remains ambiguous. Trimming removed 6 bases at V and 6 bases at J, with 17 bases between. The CDR3 is 14 amino acids. Germline values: CDR1 MDHEN, CDR2 SYDVKM. This CDR3 reads CASSPTRTLPEAFF. The CDR3 DNA is TGTGCCAGCAGCCCTACCCGGACCCTACCTGAAGCTTTCTTT.

There are many counts of this clonotype. V gene TRBV24-1 combines with J gene TRBJ2-2, with 10 bases identical to TRBD2. With 3 bases clipped from V and 6 bases from J, the junction kept 9 bases outside the gene matches. The germline gives CDR1 KGHDR, CDR2 SFDVKD. This CDR3 is 17 amino acids long. CDR3: CATSDLPGTSEAGELFF. The DNA of the CDR3 is TGTGCCACCAGTGATCTACCAGGGACTAGCGAGGCCGGGGAGCTGTTTTTT.

V gene TRBV11-1 combines with J gene TRBJ2-7; 12 nucleotides align to TRBD2. The CDR3 extends over 16 amino acids. Germline CDR1 is SGHAT and CDR2 is FQDESV (reference sequence). V was pared by 3 bases and J by 4 bases, with 7 bases of the junction left unmatched. The CDR3 DNA sequence: TGTGCCAGCAGCTTCCCAAAGACTAGCGGGGGTTACGAGCAGTACTTC. Amino acid sequence: CASSFPKTSGGYEQYF.

There are many counts of this clonotype. The CDR3 loop reads CAISGGGQGRSYEQYF. In DNA form, the CDR3 reads TGTGCCATCAGTGGGGGCGGGCAGGGCCGCTCCTACGAGCAGTACTTC. The chain recombines TRBV10-3 with TRBJ2-7, with D perhaps TRBD1 or TRBD2 (5 bases each). From germline, CDR1 is ENHRY and CDR2 SYGVKD. The germline V and J ends were trimmed by 4 bases and 0 bases, with 16 bases remaining between them. This CDR3 has 16 residues.

In this sample, this clonotype turned up many times. This chain uses TRBV2 with TRBJ1-2, with TRBD1 matching 7 bases. J lost 7 bases, V lost 10 bases, and 9 bases had no gene match. This CDR3 region has 12 residues. CDR1 SNHLY and CDR2 FYNNEI come from the germline V gene. CDR3 nucleotide sequence: TGTGCCACCACTACAGGGGCACGTGGCTACACCTTC. This sequence encodes CATTTGARGYTF.

This clonotype was observed many times. CDR3: CASSSGTVYEQYF. The DNA of the CDR3 is TGTGCCAGCAGTTCCGGGACAGTCTACGAGCAGTACTTC. The gene calls are TRBV12-3 or TRBV12-4 and TRBJ2-7; TRBD1 aligns across 7 bases. The CDR3 length is 13 residues. V dropped 4 bases and J dropped 3; count of bases not matched to a gene: 3.

This clonotype was counted at least ten times. The chain links TRBV19 to TRBJ2-2; D possibly uses TRBD1 or TRBD2 (5 bases each). The germline V and J ends were trimmed by 1 base and 7 bases, with 16 bases remaining between them. The length of the CDR3 is 16 residues. Germline V lookup: CDR1 LNHDA, CDR2 SQIVND (reference sequence). The CDR3 protein is CASSIGGILVVGELFF. DNA of the CDR3: TGTGCCAGTAGTATAGGGGGGATTTTGGTTGTCGGGGAGCTGTTTTTT.

The chain is built from TRBV15 and TRBJ1-6; D is possibly TRBD1 (6 bases). The CDR3 is 15 amino acids. V was clipped by 1 base and J by 8 bases, with 12 bases between them. Germline V CDR1 and CDR2: LNHNV, YYDKDF (reference sequence). The CDR3 nucleotides are TGTGCCACCAGCAGAGCTACAGGGTTTGATTCACCCCTCCACTTT. Residues: CATSRATGFDSPLHF. The full variable domain, completed using reference TRBV15 and TRBJ1-6, is DAMVIQNPRYQVTQFGKPVTLSCSQTLNHNVMYWYQQKSSQAPKLLFHYYDKDFNNEADTPDNFQSRRPNTSFCFLDIRSPGLGDTAMYLCATSRATGFDSPLHFGNGTRLTVT.